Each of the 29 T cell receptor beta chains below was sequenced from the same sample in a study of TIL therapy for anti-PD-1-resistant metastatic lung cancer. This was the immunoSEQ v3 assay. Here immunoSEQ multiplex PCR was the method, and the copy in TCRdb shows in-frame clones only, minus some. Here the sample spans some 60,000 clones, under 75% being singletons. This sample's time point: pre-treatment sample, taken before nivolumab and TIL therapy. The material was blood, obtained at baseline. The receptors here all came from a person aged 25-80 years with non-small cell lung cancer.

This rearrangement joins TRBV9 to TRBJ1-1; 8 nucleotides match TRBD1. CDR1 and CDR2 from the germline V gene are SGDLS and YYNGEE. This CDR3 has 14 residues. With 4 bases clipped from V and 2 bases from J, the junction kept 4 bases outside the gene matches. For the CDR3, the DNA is TGTGCCAGCAGCCTCCAGGGGGCTAACACTGAAGCTTTCTTT. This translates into CASSLQGANTEAFF.

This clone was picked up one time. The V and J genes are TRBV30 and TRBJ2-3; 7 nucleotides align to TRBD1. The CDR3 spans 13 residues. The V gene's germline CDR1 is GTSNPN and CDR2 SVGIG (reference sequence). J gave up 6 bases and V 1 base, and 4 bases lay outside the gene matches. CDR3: CAWSGFRGDTQYF. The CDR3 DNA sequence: TGTGCCTGGAGTGGTTTCAGGGGGGATACGCAGTATTTT.

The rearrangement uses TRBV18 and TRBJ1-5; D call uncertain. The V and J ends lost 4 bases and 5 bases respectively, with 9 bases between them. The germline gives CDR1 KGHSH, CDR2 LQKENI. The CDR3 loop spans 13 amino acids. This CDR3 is CASSQSGDQPQHF. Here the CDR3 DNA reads TGTGCCAGCTCACAGAGCGGGGATCAGCCCCAGCATTTT.

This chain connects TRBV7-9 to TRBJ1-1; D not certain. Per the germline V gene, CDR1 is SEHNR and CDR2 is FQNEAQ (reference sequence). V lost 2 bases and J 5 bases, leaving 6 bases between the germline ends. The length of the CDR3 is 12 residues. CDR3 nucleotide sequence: TGTGCCAGCAGCTTAACATCGACTGAAGCTTTCTTT. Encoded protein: CASSLTSTEAFF. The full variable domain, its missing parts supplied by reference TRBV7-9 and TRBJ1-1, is DTGVSQNPRHKITKRGQNVTFRCDPISEHNRLYWYRQTLGQGPEFLTYFQNEAQLEKSRLLSDRFSAERPKGSFSTLEIQRTEQGDSAMYLCASSLTSTEAFFGQGTRLTVV.

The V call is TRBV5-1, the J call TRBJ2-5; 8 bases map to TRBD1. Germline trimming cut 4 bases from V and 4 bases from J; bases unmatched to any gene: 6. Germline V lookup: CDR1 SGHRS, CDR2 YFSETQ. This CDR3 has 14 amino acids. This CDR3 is CASSLGQVVETQYF. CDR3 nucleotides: TGCGCCAGCAGCCTGGGACAGGTGGTAGAGACCCAGTACTTC.

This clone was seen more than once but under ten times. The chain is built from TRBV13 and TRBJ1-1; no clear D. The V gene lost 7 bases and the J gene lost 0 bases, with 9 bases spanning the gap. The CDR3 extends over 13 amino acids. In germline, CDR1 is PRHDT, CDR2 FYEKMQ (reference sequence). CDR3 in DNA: TGTGCCAGCACCGACACCCTGAACACTGAAGCTTTCTTT. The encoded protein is CASTDTLNTEAFF.

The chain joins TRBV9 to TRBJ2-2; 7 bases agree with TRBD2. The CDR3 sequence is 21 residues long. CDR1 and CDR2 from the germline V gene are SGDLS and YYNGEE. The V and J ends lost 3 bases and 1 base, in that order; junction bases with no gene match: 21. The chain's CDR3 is CASSAPLSGLGTMGNTGELFF. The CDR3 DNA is TGTGCCAGCAGCGCCCCCCTCTCGGGACTCGGGACTATGGGGAACACCGGGGAGCTGTTTTTT.

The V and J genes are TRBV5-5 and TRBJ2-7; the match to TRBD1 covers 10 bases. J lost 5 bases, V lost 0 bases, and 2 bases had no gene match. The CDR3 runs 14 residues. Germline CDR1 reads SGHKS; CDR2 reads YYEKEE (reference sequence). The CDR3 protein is CASSLGGTGDEQYF. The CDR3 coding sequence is TGTGCCAGCAGCTTGGGAGGGACAGGGGACGAGCAGTACTTC.

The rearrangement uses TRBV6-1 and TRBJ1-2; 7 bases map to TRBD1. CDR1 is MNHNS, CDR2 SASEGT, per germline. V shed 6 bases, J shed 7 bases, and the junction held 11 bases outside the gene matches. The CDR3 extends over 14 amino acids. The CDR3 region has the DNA TGTGCCAGCAGAAAAACAGGGGAATGGGCTGGCTACACCTTC. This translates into CASRKTGEWAGYTF.

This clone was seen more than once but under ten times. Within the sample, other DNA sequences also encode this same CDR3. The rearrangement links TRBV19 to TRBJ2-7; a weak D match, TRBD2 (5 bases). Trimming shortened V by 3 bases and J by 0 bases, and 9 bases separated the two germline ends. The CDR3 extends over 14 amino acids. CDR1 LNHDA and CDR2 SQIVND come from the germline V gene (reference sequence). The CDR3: CASSIGLSSYEQYF. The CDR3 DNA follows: TGTGCCAGTAGTATCGGACTGAGCTCCTACGAGCAGTACTTC. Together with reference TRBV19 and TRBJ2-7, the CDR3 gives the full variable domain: DGGITQSPKYLFRKEGQNVTLSCEQNLNHDAMYWYRQDPGQGLRLIYYSQIVNDFQKGDIAEGYSVSREKKESFPLTVTSAQKNPTAFYLCASSIGLSSYEQYFGPGTRLTVT.

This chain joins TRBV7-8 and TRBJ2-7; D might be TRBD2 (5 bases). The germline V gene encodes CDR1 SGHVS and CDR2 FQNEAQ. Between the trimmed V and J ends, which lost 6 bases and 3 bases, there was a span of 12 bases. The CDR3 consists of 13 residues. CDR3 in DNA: TGTGCCAGCAGTTCAGCGGTACACTACGAGCAGTACTTC. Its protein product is CASSSAVHYEQYF.

The CDR3 loop is CASSLASGQGATNEKLFF. CDR3 nucleotide sequence: TGCGCCAGCAGCTTGGCGTCCGGACAGGGTGCGACTAATGAAAAACTGTTTTTT. The chain is built from TRBV5-1 and TRBJ1-4; 8 bases are a match to TRBD1. The J segment lost 2 bases and the V segment lost 0 bases, leaving 9 bases of the junction unmatched. The CDR3 loop spans 18 amino acids. Germline assignment: CDR1 SGHRS and CDR2 YFSETQ. Complete variable domain (other parts from reference TRBV5-1 and TRBJ1-4): KAGVTQTPRYLIKTRGQQVTLSCSPISGHRSVSWYQQTPGQGLQFLFEYFSETQRNKGNFPGRFSGRQFSNSRSEMNVSTLELGDSALYLCASSLASGQGATNEKLFFGSGTQLSVL.

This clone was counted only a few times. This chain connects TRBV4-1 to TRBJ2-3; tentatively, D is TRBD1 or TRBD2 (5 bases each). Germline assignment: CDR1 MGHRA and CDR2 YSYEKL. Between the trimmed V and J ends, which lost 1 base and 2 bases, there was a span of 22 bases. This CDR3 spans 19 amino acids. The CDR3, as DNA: TGCGCCAGCAGCCAAGCGACGAGGGGAAGGAAGGCCGACACAGATACGCAGTATTTT. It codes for CASSQATRGRKADTDTQYF.

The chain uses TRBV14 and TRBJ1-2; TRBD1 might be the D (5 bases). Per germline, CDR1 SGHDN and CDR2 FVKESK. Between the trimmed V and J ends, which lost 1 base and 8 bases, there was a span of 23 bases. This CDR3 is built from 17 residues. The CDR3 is CASSQAPPNRGARGYTF. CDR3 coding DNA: TGTGCCAGCAGCCAAGCCCCACCTAATCGGGGCGCGAGAGGCTACACCTTC.

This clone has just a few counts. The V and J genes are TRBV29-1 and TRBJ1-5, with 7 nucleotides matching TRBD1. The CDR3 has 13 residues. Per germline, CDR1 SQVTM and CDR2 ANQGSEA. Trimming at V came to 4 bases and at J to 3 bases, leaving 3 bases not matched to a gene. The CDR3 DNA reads TGCAGCGTTGGACAGGGCTTCAATCAGCCCCAGCATTTT. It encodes CSVGQGFNQPQHF.

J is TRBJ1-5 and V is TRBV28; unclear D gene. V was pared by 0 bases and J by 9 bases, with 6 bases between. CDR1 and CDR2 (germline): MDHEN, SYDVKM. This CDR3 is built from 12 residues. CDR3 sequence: CASSLWERPQHF. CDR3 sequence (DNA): TGTGCCAGCAGTTTATGGGAAAGGCCCCAGCATTTT.

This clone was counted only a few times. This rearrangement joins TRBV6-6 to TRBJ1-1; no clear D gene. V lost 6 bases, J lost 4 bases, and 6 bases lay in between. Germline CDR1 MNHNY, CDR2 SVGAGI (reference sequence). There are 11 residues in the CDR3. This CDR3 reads CASSLSTEAFF. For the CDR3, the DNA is TGTGCCAGCAGCCTTTCCACTGAAGCTTTCTTT.

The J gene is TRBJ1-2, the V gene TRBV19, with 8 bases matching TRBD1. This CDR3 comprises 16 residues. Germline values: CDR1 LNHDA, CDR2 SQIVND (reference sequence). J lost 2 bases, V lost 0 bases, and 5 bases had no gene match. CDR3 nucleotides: TGTGCCAGTAGTATAGATTGGGACAGGACGAACTATGGCTACACCTTC. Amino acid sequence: CASSIDWDRTNYGYTF.

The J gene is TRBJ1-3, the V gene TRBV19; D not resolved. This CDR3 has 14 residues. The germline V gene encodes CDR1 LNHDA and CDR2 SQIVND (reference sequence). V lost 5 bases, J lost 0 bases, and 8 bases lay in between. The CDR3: CASSEVNSGNTIYF. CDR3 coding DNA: TGTGCCAGTAGTGAAGTGAACTCTGGAAACACCATATATTTT.

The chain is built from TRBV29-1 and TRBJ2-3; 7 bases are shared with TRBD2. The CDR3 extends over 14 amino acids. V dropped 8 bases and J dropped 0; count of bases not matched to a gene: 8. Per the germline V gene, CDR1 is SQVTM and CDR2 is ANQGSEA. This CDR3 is CSSSGTTSTDTQYF. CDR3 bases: TGCAGCTCGTCCGGGACTACCAGCACAGATACGCAGTATTTT.

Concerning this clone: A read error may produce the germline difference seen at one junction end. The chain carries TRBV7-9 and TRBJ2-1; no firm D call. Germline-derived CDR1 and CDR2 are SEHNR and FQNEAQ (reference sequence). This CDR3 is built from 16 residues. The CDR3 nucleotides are TGTGCTAGCAGCTTCCTAGGAGTACGGGTGAGGAATGAGCAGTTCTTC. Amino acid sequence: CASSFLGVRVRNEQFF.

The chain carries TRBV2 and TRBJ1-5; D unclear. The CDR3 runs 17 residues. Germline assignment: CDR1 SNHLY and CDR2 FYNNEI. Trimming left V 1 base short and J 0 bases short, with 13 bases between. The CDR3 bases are TGTGCCAGCAGTGAAGGGTCGCAGTACTATAGCAATCAGCCCCAGCATTTT. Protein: CASSEGSQYYSNQPQHF.

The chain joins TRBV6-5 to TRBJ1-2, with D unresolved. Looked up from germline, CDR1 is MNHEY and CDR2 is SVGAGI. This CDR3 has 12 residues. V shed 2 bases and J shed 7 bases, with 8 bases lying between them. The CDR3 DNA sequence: TGTGCCAGCAGTTACGGCGGGTTTGGCTACACCTTC. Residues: CASSYGGFGYTF.

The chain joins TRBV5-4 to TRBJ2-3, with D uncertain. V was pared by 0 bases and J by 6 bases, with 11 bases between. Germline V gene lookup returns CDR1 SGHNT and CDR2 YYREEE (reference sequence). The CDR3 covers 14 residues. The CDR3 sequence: CASSLAQVIDTQYF. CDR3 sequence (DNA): TGTGCCAGCAGCTTGGCCCAAGTTATTGATACGCAGTATTTT. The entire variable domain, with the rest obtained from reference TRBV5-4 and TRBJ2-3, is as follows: ETGVTQSPTHLIKTRGQQVTLRCSSQSGHNTVSWYQQALGQGPQFIFQYYREEENGRGNFPPRFSGLQFPNYSSELNVNALELDDSALYLCASSLAQVIDTQYFGPGTRLTVL.

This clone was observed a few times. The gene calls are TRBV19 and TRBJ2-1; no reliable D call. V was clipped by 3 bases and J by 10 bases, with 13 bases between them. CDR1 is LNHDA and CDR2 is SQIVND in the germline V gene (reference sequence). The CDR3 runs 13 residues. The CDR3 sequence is CASSMRPPGEQFF. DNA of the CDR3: TGTGCCAGTAGTATGAGGCCCCCCGGGGAGCAGTTCTTC.

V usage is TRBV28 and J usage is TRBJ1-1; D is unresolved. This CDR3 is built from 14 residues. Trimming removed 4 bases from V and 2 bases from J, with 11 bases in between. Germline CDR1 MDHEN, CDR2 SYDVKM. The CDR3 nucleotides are TGTGCCAGCAGTTCAAGGGCATTTAACACTGAAGCTTTCTTT. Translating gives CASSSRAFNTEAFF. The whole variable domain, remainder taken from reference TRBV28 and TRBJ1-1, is DVKVTQSSRYLVKRTGEKVFLECVQDMDHENMFWYRQDPGLGLRLIYFSYDVKMKEKGDIPEGYSVSREKKERFSLILESASTNQTSMYLCASSSRAFNTEAFFGQGTRLTVV.

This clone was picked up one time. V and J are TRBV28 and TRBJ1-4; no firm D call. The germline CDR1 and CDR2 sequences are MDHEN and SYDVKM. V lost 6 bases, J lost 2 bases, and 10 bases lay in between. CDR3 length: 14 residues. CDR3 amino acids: CASSQTDTNEKLFF. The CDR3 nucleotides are TGTGCCAGCAGCCAGACGGATACTAATGAAAAACTGTTTTTT.

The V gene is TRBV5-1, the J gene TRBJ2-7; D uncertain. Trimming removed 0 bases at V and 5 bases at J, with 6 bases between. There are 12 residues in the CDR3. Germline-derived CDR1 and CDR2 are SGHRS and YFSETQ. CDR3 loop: CASSLGRNEQYF. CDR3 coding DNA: TGCGCCAGCAGCTTGGGAAGAAACGAGCAGTACTTC.

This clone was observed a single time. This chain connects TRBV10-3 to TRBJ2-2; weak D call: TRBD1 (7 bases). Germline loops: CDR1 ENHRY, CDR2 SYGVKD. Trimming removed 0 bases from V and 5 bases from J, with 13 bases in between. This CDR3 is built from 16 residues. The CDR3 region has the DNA TGTGCCATCAGTGAGTCCCGACAGGGAGGAACCGGGGAGCTGTTTTTT. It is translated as CAISESRQGGTGELFF.